A selection of T cell receptor beta chains follows, all from one sample in a study of response to subunit inactivated influenza vaccine. Via MiXCR, TCRdb re-called the RT-PCR reads, giving one row per CDR3 protein. This sample carries fewer than 700,000 distinct CDR3 sequences, 13% of them seen once, and the ten largest clones take around 13%. The specimen was PBMCs from blood, collected 40 to 50 days after vaccination. All receptors derive from a man aged 45-65 years who received an inactivated influenza vaccine. The CDR3 runs from the conserved cysteine through the conserved F or W. A D gene is named only where the DNA matches it firmly. Clone size, where shown, is once, few, many, or a class for clones that have expanded.

clone size,V gene,J gene,D gene,CDR3 protein,CDR3 DNA
few,TRBV5-1,TRBJ1-4,TRBD1,CASSRGLDEKLFF,TGCGCCAGCAGCAGGGGGCTGGATGAAAAACTGTTTTTT
once,TRBV7-9,TRBJ2-7,.,CASSLVRGFSYEQYF,TGTGCCAGCAGCCTAGTCAGGGGTTTCTCCTACGAGCAGTACTTC
.,TRBV7-2,TRBJ2-1,.,CASSSLFSRGNEQFF,TGTGCCAGCAGCTCCCTATTCTCCAGGGGAAATGAGCAGTTCTTC
.,TRBV6-1,TRBJ2-3,.,CASSVRHPTSTDTQYF,TGTGCCAGCAGTGTGAGACACCCTACTAGCACAGATACGCAGTATTTT
.,TRBV3-1,TRBJ2-7,.,CASSQGGGLAEQYF,TGTGCCAGCAGCCAAGGTGGGGGGCTGGCCGAGCAGTACTTC
many,TRBV27,TRBJ2-5,TRBD2,CASSRLAGKETQYF,TGTGCCAGCAGCAGACTAGCGGGAAAGGAGACCCAGTACTTC
many,TRBV24-1,TRBJ2-1,TRBD1,CATSEFRLTGGNEQFF,TGTGCCACCAGTGAATTCCGACTCACAGGGGGCAATGAGCAGTTCTTC
.,TRBV5-1,TRBJ1-5,TRBD1,CASKPLPGQVNQPQHF,TGCGCCAGCAAACCCCTCCCGGGACAGGTAAATCAGCCCCAGCATTTT
.,TRBV9,TRBJ2-3,.,CASSVETDTQYF,TGTGCCAGCAGCGTAGAAACGGATACGCAGTATTTT
many,TRBV5-1,TRBJ2-7,.,CASSLQGYEQYF,TGCGCCAGCAGCTTACAGGGCTACGAGCAGTACTTC
few,TRBV27,TRBJ1-6,.,CASSLLDPGASNSPLHF,TGTGCCAGCAGTTTATTAGATCCGGGGGCGTCTAATTCACCCCTCCACTTT
many,TRBV5-1,TRBJ2-5,.,CASSLDATGIQETQYF,TGCGCCAGCAGCTTGGACGCTACAGGGATCCAAGAGACCCAGTACTTC
.,TRBV12-2,TRBJ2-7,.,CASRVPGQPHYEQYF,TGTGCAAGTCGCGTTCCGGGACAGCCGCACTACGAGCAGTACTTC
many,TRBV12-3/TRBV12-4,TRBJ2-3,.,CASSFVSGDTQYF,TGTGCCAGCAGTTTTGTATCGGGAGATACGCAGTATTTT
.,TRBV24-1,TRBJ2-1,TRBD2,CATSDQTGLAVSYNEQFF,TGTGCCACCAGTGATCAGACCGGCCTAGCGGTCTCCTACAATGAGCAGTTCTTC
.,TRBV12-3/TRBV12-4,TRBJ1-3,TRBD1,CASSPGQGRRGNTIYF,TGTGCCAGCAGCCCGGGACAGGGAAGGAGAGGAAACACCATATATTTT
.,TRBV9,TRBJ2-3,TRBD2,CASSVVGLSTDTQYF,TGTGCCAGCAGCGTAGTGGGACTATCCACAGATACGCAGTATTTT
.,TRBV11-2,TRBJ1-2,TRBD1,CASSSVGTAQKSNYGYTF,TGTGCCAGCAGCTCCGTTGGGACAGCCCAAAAATCTAACTATGGCTACACCTTC
.,TRBV15,TRBJ2-5,TRBD2,CATSSRLAEQETQYF,TGTGCCACCAGCAGCAGACTAGCGGAACAAGAGACCCAGTACTTC
.,TRBV19,TRBJ1-5,.,CASSIGVSSPQHF,TGTGCCAGTAGTATAGGCGTCAGCTCGCCCCAGCATTTT
few,TRBV24-1,TRBJ2-5,TRBD1,CATSDSPGQGLETQYF,TGTGCCACCAGTGATTCACCGGGACAGGGGTTGGAGACCCAGTACTTC
.,TRBV4-3,TRBJ2-1,TRBD1,CASSHGTGHPYNEQFF,TGCGCCAGCAGCCACGGGACAGGGCATCCTTACAATGAGCAGTTCTTC
many,TRBV27,TRBJ2-7,TRBD1,CASSPTGTGGEQYF,TGTGCCAGCAGCCCTACGGGGACAGGCGGAGAGCAGTACTTC
.,TRBV20-1,TRBJ1-2,TRBD1,CSATPRTGYGYTF,TGCAGTGCTACCCCAAGGACAGGTTATGGCTACACCTTC
few,TRBV28,TRBJ1-5,.,CATKDAASNQPQHF,TGTGCCACCAAAGACGCGGCGAGCAATCAGCCCCAGCATTTT
many,TRBV20-1,TRBJ2-1,TRBD2,CSARKTSGGVRYNEQFF,TGCAGTGCTAGGAAGACTAGCGGGGGGGTTCGCTACAATGAGCAGTTCTTC
few,TRBV4-3,TRBJ1-2,.,CASSQDSRLGFYGYTF,TGCGCCAGCAGCCAAGATAGTCGCCTGGGGTTCTATGGCTACACCTTC